The clone carrying this TCR beta chain has at least ten counts. Its antigen is currently unknown. The V and J ends lost 0 bases and 0 bases respectively, with 7 bases between them. The V gene's germline CDR1 is SGDLS and CDR2 YYNGEE. CDR3 length equals 14 residues. Unique molecular identifiers were carried by the TCR beta cDNA libraries. TCRdb reprocessed the PCR reads via MiXCR and lists one record per CDR3 protein. The sample yields fewer than 850,000 distinct CDR3 sequences, approximately 30% seen once. The source of the sample is a study of post-analysis software for immune sequencing data. General study points: A few TRBV segments (TRBV5-6, TRBV5-1 and TRBV20-1 among them) occurred more frequently in patients than in controls.

What was sequenced was blood. This chain joins TRBV9 and TRBJ2-7, with a tentative D call TRBD2 (6 bases). The sequence was obtained from a girl under 18 with multiple sclerosis. Here the CDR3 DNA reads TGTGCCAGCAGCGTAGGCGGGAACTCCTACGAGCAGTACTTC. Protein: CASSVGGNSYEQYF.